The next 26 T cell receptor beta chains were all read from a single sample in a study of control samples from healthy donors and cancer patients. The assay was immunoSEQ multiplex PCR, and TCRdb's table has in-frame clones only and misses some. The sample includes tens of thousands of clones, 70% to 90% of them seen just once. The sample was blood. The receptors shown here come from a man aged 35-49 years in good health.

The rearrangement joins TRBV6-1 to TRBJ1-5; the D gene is possibly TRBD1 (6 bases). CDR1 and CDR2 (germline): MNHNS, SASEGT. Trimming took 3 bases from V and 3 from J, leaving 15 bases between them. The CDR3 runs 16 residues. The CDR3 DNA is TGTGCCAGCAGTGAGATGGGGCAGGGGAACAATCAGCCCCAGCATTTT. Amino acid sequence: CASSEMGQGNNQPQHF.

The chain joins TRBV29-1 to TRBJ1-1; TRBD1 matches at 10 bases. Germline V gene data show CDR1 as SQVTM and CDR2 as ANQGSEA. V dropped 6 bases and J dropped 1; count of bases not matched to a gene: 5. The CDR3 runs to 14 residues. In DNA, the CDR3 is TGCAGCGTGATCGGACAGGGGGGGAACACTGAAGCTTTCTTT. Its translation is CSVIGQGGNTEAFF.

The J gene is TRBJ2-7, the V gene TRBV6-5; D is uncertain. Trimming took off 6 bases at V and 10 bases at J, with 19 bases between the two ends. Germline CDR1 reads MNHEY; CDR2 reads SVGAGI. This CDR3 region has 13 residues. CDR3 in amino acids: CASRGYDTSQQYF. DNA of the CDR3: TGTGCCAGCAGGGGATACGACACTTCGCAACAGTACTTC.

The V gene is TRBV2, the J gene TRBJ1-2; no definite D call. The ends were cut back, 5 bases at V and 4 bases at J, with 5 bases in the middle. Germline assignment: CDR1 SNHLY and CDR2 FYNNEI. CDR3 length equals 11 residues. The DNA for the CDR3 is TGTGCCAGCAGTAACATCTATGGCTACACCTTC. Translated: CASSNIYGYTF.

The gene calls are TRBV19 and TRBJ1-1; D ambiguous. The CDR3 is 14 residues long. V was cut by 10 bases and J by 0 bases, with 15 bases left in between. Germline values: CDR1 LNHDA, CDR2 SQIVND (reference sequence). The CDR3 region has the DNA TGTGCCACCCGGGGTGGGAATCTGAACACTGAAGCTTTCTTT. Its translation: CATRGGNLNTEAFF.

The rearrangement links TRBV9 to TRBJ1-1; D ambiguous. This CDR3 contains 15 residues. Germline V gene lookup returns CDR1 SGDLS and CDR2 YYNGEE. The V end lost 0 bases, the J end lost 0 bases, and 9 bases lay between the germline ends. CDR3 DNA sequence: TGTGCCAGCAGCGTAGGGGAACTACTGAACACTGAAGCTTTCTTT. Amino acid sequence: CASSVGELLNTEAFF.

The rearrangement joins TRBV11-2 to TRBJ2-4; D could derive from TRBD1 or TRBD2 (7 bases each). Germline CDR1 reads SGHAT; CDR2 reads FQNNGV. This CDR3 has 15 amino acids. Trimming stripped 0 bases from V and 9 bases from J, with 15 bases between. The CDR3 DNA reads as TGTGCCAGCAGCTTAGATAGGGCAGGGGGGGTCATTCAGTACTTC. Its protein product is CASSLDRAGGVIQYF.

This chain joins TRBV4-3 and TRBJ1-2; maybe TRBD1 (5 bases). This CDR3 has 13 amino acids. Germline values: CDR1 LGHNA, CDR2 YSLEER. Trimming shortened V by 2 bases and J by 6 bases, and 10 bases separated the two germline ends. The CDR3 DNA is TGCGCCAGCAGCCAAAGTCGGGACCATGGCTACACCTTC. Its protein product is CASSQSRDHGYTF.

The gene calls are TRBV7-3 and TRBJ2-1; D is ambiguous. This CDR3 contains 11 residues. V gave up 7 bases and J gave up 9 bases, with 10 bases separating them. The germline V gene has CDR1 SGHTA and CDR2 FQGTGA. CDR3 residues: CASNIVGEQFF. CDR3 nucleotides: TGTGCCAGCAACATCGTAGGTGAGCAGTTCTTC.

The chain recombines TRBV5-1 with TRBJ1-6, with 10 bases that match TRBD1. V shed 4 bases and J 8 bases; nucleotides not matched to a gene: 12. Germline values: CDR1 SGHRS, CDR2 YFSETQ. This CDR3 has 17 amino acids. CDR3 region: CASSPGQGTFRDSPLHF. CDR3 nucleotide sequence: TGCGCCAGCAGCCCGGGACAGGGGACATTCAGGGATTCACCCCTCCACTTT.

The chain has TRBV2 and TRBJ1-3; tentative D call: TRBD1 (6 bases). Between the trimmed V and J ends, which lost 8 bases and 0 bases, there was a span of 14 bases. The CDR3 is 15 amino acids. The germline V gene has CDR1 SNHLY and CDR2 FYNNEI. This chain's CDR3 is CASAGQLLSGNTIYF. The CDR3 DNA reads as TGTGCCAGCGCCGGACAGTTACTCTCTGGAAACACCATATATTTT.

V usage is TRBV5-4 and J usage is TRBJ2-1; D not resolved. The V gene's germline CDR1 is SGHNT and CDR2 YYREEE (reference sequence). CDR3 size: 15 residues. The V end was cut by 0 bases, the J end by 8 bases, with 15 bases between. In DNA, the CDR3 is TGTGCCAGCAGCTTGGGGTCGGCCCTTGGCGATGAGCAGTTCTTC. Translation: CASSLGSALGDEQFF.

The J gene is TRBJ2-2, the V gene TRBV7-2; D gene uncertain. The germline CDR1 and CDR2 sequences are SGHTA and FQGNSA. The CDR3 covers 14 residues. Trimming cost V 0 bases and J 4 bases, with 6 bases left between them. This CDR3 reads CASSLAWGTGELFF. For the CDR3, the DNA is TGTGCCAGCAGCTTAGCGTGGGGCACCGGGGAGCTGTTTTTT.

This clone appeared a single time. The chain joins TRBV5-1 to TRBJ2-5; no reliable D call. Germline CDR1 is SGHRS and CDR2 is YFSETQ. The CDR3 totals 15 residues. Trimming shortened V by 1 base and J by 2 bases, and 12 bases separated the two germline ends. CDR3 amino acids: CASSLPRLTQETQYF. The DNA for the CDR3 is TGCGCCAGCAGCTTGCCTAGACTGACACAAGAGACCCAGTACTTC. Using reference TRBV5-1 and TRBJ2-5 for the parts outside the CDR3, the full variable domain is KAGVTQTPRYLIKTRGQQVTLSCSPISGHRSVSWYQQTPGQGLQFLFEYFSETQRNKGNFPGRFSGRQFSNSRSEMNVSTLELGDSALYLCASSLPRLTQETQYFGPGTRLLVL.

The chain is built from TRBV7-3 and TRBJ2-2; D perhaps matches TRBD1 (5 bases). Germline assignment: CDR1 SGHTA and CDR2 FQGTGA. The CDR3 is 15 residues long. V lost 2 bases to trimming and J lost 5 bases, with 12 bases between them. CDR3 loop: CASSLGPKGTGELFF. Written as DNA, the CDR3 is TGTGCCAGCAGCTTAGGCCCGAAGGGGACCGGGGAGCTGTTTTTT. The full variable domain, its missing parts supplied by reference TRBV7-3 and TRBJ2-2, is GAGVSQTPSNKVTEKGKYVELRCDPISGHTALYWYRQSLGQGPEFLIYFQGTGAADDSGLPNDRFFAVRPEGSVSTLKIQRTERGDSAVYLCASSLGPKGTGELFFGEGSRLTVL.

V gene TRBV7-9 combines with J gene TRBJ2-1; 12 bases fit TRBD2. V gave up 2 bases and J gave up 7 bases; unmatched junction bases: 12. Germline loops: CDR1 SEHNR, CDR2 FQNEAQ (reference sequence). This CDR3 region has 18 residues. CDR3 coding DNA: TGTGCCAGCAGCTTATTCCCTACAGGACTAGCGGGAACGAATGAGCAGTTCTTC. This translates into CASSLFPTGLAGTNEQFF.

CDR3 loop: CASSESVRRGGGRHEQFF. Here the CDR3 DNA reads TGTGCCAGCAGTGAAAGTGTACGGCGGGGGGGAGGGAGGCATGAGCAGTTCTTC. The chain links TRBV2 to TRBJ2-1; 9 bases match TRBD2. The CDR3 is 18 amino acids. CDR1 SNHLY and CDR2 FYNNEI come from the germline V gene. Trimming at V came to 2 bases and at J to 8 bases, leaving 16 bases not matched to a gene. Full variable domain (outside the CDR3, taken from reference TRBV2 and TRBJ2-1): EPEVTQTPSHQVTQMGQEVILRCVPISNHLYFYWYRQILGQKVEFLVSFYNNEISEKSEIFDDQFSVERPDGSNFTLKIRSTKLEDSAMYFCASSESVRRGGGRHEQFFGPGTRLTVL.

The rearrangement joins TRBV13 to TRBJ2-2; D call uncertain. Trimming stripped 6 bases from V and 6 bases from J, with 11 bases between. The CDR3 contains 13 residues. The germline V gene has CDR1 PRHDT and CDR2 FYEKMQ (reference sequence). In DNA form, the CDR3 reads TGTGCCAGCAGGCCAAGGTTTTCCGGGGAGCTGTTTTTT. This gives the protein CASRPRFSGELFF.

This chain uses TRBV4-3 with TRBJ2-5; no definite D call. This CDR3 comprises 15 residues. Germline CDR1 is LGHNA and CDR2 is YSLEER. V was shortened by 1 base and J by 5 bases, with 14 bases between the two germline ends. The CDR3 reads CASSQGVSKWETQYF. The CDR3 DNA reads TGCGCCAGCAGCCAAGGGGTTTCAAAGTGGGAGACCCAGTACTTC.

The V gene is TRBV5-1, the J gene TRBJ2-7; perhaps TRBD1 as D (5 bases). V was shortened by 3 bases and J by 6 bases, with 16 bases between the two germline ends. The CDR3 loop spans 14 amino acids. Germline-derived CDR1 and CDR2 are SGHRS and YFSETQ. Here the CDR3 reads CASSSGVGEREQYF. CDR3 coding DNA: TGCGCCAGCAGCTCGGGCGTAGGGGAACGCGAGCAGTACTTC. Using reference TRBV5-1 and TRBJ2-7 for the parts outside the CDR3, the full variable domain is KAGVTQTPRYLIKTRGQQVTLSCSPISGHRSVSWYQQTPGQGLQFLFEYFSETQRNKGNFPGRFSGRQFSNSRSEMNVSTLELGDSALYLCASSSGVGEREQYFGPGTRLTVT.

This sequence joins TRBV10-2 and TRBJ1-6; TRBD1 aligns across 7 bases. This CDR3 spans 17 amino acids. CDR1 is WSHSY, CDR2 SAAADI, per germline. V lost 0 bases to trimming and J lost 7 bases; unmatched junction nucleotides: 9. This CDR3 reads CASSESSGGRGNSPLHF. The CDR3 nucleotides are TGCGCCAGCAGTGAGTCGTCCGGAGGCAGGGGGAATTCACCCCTCCACTTT.

The rearrangement links TRBV21-1 to TRBJ2-7. TRBV21-1 corresponds to a pseudogene. CDR3 length equals 16 residues. The CDR3 loop reads CASTTSPSGHSNEQYF. The CDR3 region has the DNA TGTGCCAGCACCACTTCTCCAAGTGGCCATTCAAATGAGCAGTACTTC.

V gene TRBV10-3 combines with J gene TRBJ1-2; 8 nucleotides agree with TRBD1. The V segment lost 4 bases and the J segment 8 bases; nucleotides outside the gene matches: 6. The CDR3 has 13 amino acids. The germline V gene encodes CDR1 ENHRY and CDR2 SYGVKD. The CDR3 nucleotides read TGTGCCATCAGTGGGGCGACAGGGGAAGGCTACACCTTC. Translation gives CAISGATGEGYTF.

The V call is TRBV5-5, the J call TRBJ1-6; TRBD1 matches at 8 bases. CDR1 SGHKS and CDR2 YYEKEE come from the germline V gene (reference sequence). The trim removed 2 bases at V and 10 bases at J, leaving 5 bases unmatched. The CDR3 has 14 amino acids. The CDR3 DNA follows: TGTGCCAGCAGCTTACAGGGGGGGGACTCACCCCTCCACTTT. Its protein product is CASSLQGGDSPLHF.

This chain links TRBV6-5 with TRBJ2-5, with D hard to call. The germline V gene has CDR1 MNHEY and CDR2 SVGAGI. The CDR3 spans 13 residues. V lost 7 bases, J lost 5 bases, and 14 bases lay in between. The CDR3: CASNALGLETQYF. In DNA form, the CDR3 reads TGTGCCAGCAACGCCCTCGGGTTGGAGACCCAGTACTTC.

The sample holds a few counts of this clone. The rearrangement uses TRBV2 and TRBJ1-1, with D unresolved. The CDR3 is 13 amino acids. CDR1 SNHLY and CDR2 FYNNEI come from the germline V gene. Trimming shortened V by 6 bases and J by 1 base, and 9 bases separated the two germline ends. CDR3 nucleotide sequence: TGTGCCAGCAGCGCTCAGGAGAACACTGAAGCTTTCTTT. Translated: CASSAQENTEAFF.